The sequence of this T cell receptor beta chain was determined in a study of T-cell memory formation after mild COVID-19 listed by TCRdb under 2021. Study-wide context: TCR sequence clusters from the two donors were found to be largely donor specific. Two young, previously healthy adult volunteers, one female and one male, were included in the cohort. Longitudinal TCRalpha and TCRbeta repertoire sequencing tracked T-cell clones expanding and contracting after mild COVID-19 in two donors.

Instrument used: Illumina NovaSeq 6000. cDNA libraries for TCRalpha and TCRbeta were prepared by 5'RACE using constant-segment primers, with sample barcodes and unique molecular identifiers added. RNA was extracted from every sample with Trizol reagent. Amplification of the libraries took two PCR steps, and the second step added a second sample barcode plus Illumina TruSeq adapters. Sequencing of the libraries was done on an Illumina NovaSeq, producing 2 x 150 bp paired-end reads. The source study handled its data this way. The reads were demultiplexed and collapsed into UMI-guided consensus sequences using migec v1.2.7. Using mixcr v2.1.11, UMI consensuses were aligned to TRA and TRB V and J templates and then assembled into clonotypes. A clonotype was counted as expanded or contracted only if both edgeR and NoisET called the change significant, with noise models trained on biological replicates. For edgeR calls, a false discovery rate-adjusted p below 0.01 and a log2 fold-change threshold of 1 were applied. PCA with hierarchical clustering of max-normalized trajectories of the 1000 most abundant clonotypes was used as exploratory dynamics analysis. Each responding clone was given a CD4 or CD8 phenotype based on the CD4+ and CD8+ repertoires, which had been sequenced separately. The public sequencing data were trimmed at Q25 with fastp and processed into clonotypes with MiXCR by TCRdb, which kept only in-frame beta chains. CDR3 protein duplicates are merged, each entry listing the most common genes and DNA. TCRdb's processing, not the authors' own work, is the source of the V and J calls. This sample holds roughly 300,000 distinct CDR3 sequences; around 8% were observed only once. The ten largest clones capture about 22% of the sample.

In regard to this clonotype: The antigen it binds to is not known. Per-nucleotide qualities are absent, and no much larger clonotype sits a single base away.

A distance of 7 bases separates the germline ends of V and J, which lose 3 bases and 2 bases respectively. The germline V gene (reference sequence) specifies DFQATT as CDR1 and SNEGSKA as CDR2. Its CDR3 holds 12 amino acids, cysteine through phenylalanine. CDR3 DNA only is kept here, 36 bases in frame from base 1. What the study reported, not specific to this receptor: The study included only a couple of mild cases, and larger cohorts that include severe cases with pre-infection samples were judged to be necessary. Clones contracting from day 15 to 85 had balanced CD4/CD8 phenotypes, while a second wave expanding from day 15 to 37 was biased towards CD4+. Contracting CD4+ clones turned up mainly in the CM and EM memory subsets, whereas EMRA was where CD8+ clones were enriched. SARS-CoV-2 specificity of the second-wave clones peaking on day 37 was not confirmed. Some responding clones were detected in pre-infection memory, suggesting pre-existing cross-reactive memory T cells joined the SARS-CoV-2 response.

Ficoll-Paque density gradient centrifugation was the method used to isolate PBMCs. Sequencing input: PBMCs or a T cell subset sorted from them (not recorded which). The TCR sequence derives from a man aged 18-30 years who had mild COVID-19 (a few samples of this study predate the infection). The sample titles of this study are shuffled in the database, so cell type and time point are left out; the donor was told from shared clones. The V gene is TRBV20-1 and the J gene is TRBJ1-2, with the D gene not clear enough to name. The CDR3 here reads CSASTGNYGYTF. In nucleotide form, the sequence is TGCAGTGCTAGTACGGGAAACTATGGCTACACCTTC.